These 3 T cell receptor beta chains came from one sample sequenced in a study of human thymus T cells. Thymus was obtained from resections taken during corrective heart surgery. Clones were read by immunoSEQ multiplex PCR, and TCRdb kept only the in-frame ones, dropping some. The sample carries roughly 130,000 clones, more than 90% recorded once. Source material: thymus tissue. These receptor sequences come from a boy younger than two with a congenital heart defect but otherwise immunologically healthy.

The chain recombines TRBV5-6 with TRBJ2-5; the D gene is possibly TRBD1 (6 bases). Per germline, CDR1 SGHDT and CDR2 YYEEEE. CDR3 length equals 14 residues. Trimming left V 0 bases short and J 2 bases short, with 8 bases between. The DNA for the CDR3 is TGTGCCAGCAGCTTGGGACAGGTGCAAGAGACCCAGTACTTC. Its translation: CASSLGQVQETQYF.

V gene TRBV19 combines with J gene TRBJ2-2; D gene ambiguous. V lost 6 bases and J 5 bases, leaving 19 bases between the germline ends. Germline V lookup: CDR1 LNHDA, CDR2 SQIVND (reference sequence). This CDR3 is built from 16 residues. CDR3 nucleotide sequence: TGTGCCAGTAGAACTGGTCTTTCCAGACCAACCGGGGAGCTGTTTTTT. Translated, it gives CASRTGLSRPTGELFF. The whole variable domain, remainder taken from reference TRBV19 and TRBJ2-2, is DGGITQSPKYLFRKEGQNVTLSCEQNLNHDAMYWYRQDPGQGLRLIYYSQIVNDFQKGDIAEGYSVSREKKESFPLTVTSAQKNPTAFYLCASRTGLSRPTGELFFGEGSRLTVL.

The chain employs TRBV4-1 and TRBJ1-2; the match to TRBD1 covers 7 bases. Germline V gene sequence: CDR1 MGHRA, CDR2 YSYEKL. The J segment lost 2 bases and the V segment lost 0 bases, leaving 15 bases of the junction unmatched. This CDR3 comprises 19 residues. This CDR3 is CASSQDSLGRQGENYGYTF. Here the CDR3 DNA reads TGCGCCAGCAGCCAAGATTCCCTCGGGAGGCAGGGGGAAAACTATGGCTACACCTTC.